These 14 T cell receptor beta chains were sequenced from one sample in a study of T cell repertoires in cytomegalovirus infection (dated 2019 in TCRdb). Instrument on record: Illumina HiSeq 1500. Starting from the raw public reads, TCRdb applied fastp trimming at Q25, assembled clones with MiXCR and retained in-frame beta chains. All rows with the same CDR3 protein become a single entry with the most common DNA and genes. The sample data list almost 300,000 distinct CDR3 sequences, and about 8.8% of these were observed just once. Approximately 2.3% of the sample lies in the top ten. Sequenced: PBMCs. These receptors were taken from a human donor in good health (CMV status not recorded). Some clones in this sample may be carry-over from other donors' samples.

This clonotype was observed at least ten times. The CDR3 sequence: CASSVHTGELFF. The DNA of the CDR3 is TGTGCCAGCAGCGTCCACACCGGGGAGCTGTTTTTT. The V call is TRBV9, the J call TRBJ2-2, with D unresolved. V lost 2 bases, J lost 3 bases, and 2 bases lay in between. Germline V gene data show CDR1 as SGDLS and CDR2 as YYNGEE. This CDR3 is built from 12 residues.

This clonotype showed up just a few times. The V gene is TRBV5-4, the J gene TRBJ1-2, with D possibly TRBD1 on 5 matching bases. Germline loops: CDR1 SGHNT, CDR2 YYREEE (reference sequence). Between the trimmed V and J ends, which lost 1 base and 8 bases, there was a span of 15 bases. This CDR3 has 14 residues. The CDR3 coding sequence is TGTGCCAGCAGCTTGTCGTGGGGCGCGTTGGGCTACACCTTC. It yields the protein CASSLSWGALGYTF.

This clonotype occurred many times. The V call is TRBV7-8, the J call TRBJ2-7, with D unclear. The germline gives CDR1 SGHVS, CDR2 FQNEAQ. V was shortened by 2 bases and J by 4 bases, with 12 bases between the two germline ends. The length of the CDR3 is 14 residues. The CDR3 spells CASSLSERYYEQYV. The CDR3 DNA sequence: TGTGCCAGCAGCTTATCTGAAAGGTATTACGAGCAGTACGTC.

V is TRBV6-4 and J is TRBJ2-1, with 9 bases matching TRBD2. Germline loops: CDR1 MRHNA, CDR2 SNTAGT. The V segment lost 8 bases and the J segment 12 bases; nucleotides outside the gene matches: 11. The CDR3 loop spans 13 amino acids. The CDR3 spells CASGRERGARQFF. CDR3 coding DNA: TGTGCCAGCGGAAGGGAGCGGGGGGCCCGGCAGTTCTTC.

In this sample, this clonotype turned up many times. V and J are TRBV7-2 and TRBJ2-2; perhaps TRBD1 as D (5 bases). V lost 0 bases and J 8 bases, leaving 7 bases between the germline ends. CDR3 length: 13 amino acids. Germline loops: CDR1 SGHTA, CDR2 FQGNSA. Written as DNA, the CDR3 is TGTGCCAGCAGCTTAGCACAGGCTGGGGAGCTGTTTTTT. It encodes CASSLAQAGELFF.

This clonotype was observed at least ten times. This rearrangement joins TRBV4-2 to TRBJ2-1; D is possibly TRBD2 (7 bases). Trimming took off 0 bases at V and 5 bases at J, with 14 bases between the two ends. The CDR3 extends over 16 amino acids. Per the germline V gene, CDR1 is LGHNA and CDR2 is YNFKEQ. The CDR3 spells CASSQDGGGAHNEQFF. The CDR3, as DNA: TGTGCCAGCAGCCAAGATGGTGGGGGGGCCCACAATGAGCAGTTCTTC.

This clonotype came up a few times. The chain has TRBV12-3 or TRBV12-4 and TRBJ1-5, with D maybe TRBD1 (6 bases). V was cut by 7 bases and J by 9 bases, with 16 bases left in between. There are 13 residues in the CDR3. CDR3 in amino acids: CASTRTALGPQHF. CDR3 sequence (DNA): TGTGCCAGCACCCGGACAGCCCTAGGGCCCCAGCATTTT.

This clonotype was counted between two and nine times. In DNA, the CDR3 is TGCGCCAGCAGCTTGCTTGAAGGTGAAGCTTTCTTT. Its translation is CASSLLEGEAFF. The V call is TRBV5-1, the J call TRBJ1-1; D is ambiguous. The CDR3 is made up of 12 amino acids. Trimming shortened V by 1 base and J by 7 bases, and 8 bases separated the two germline ends. Germline V gene data show CDR1 as SGHRS and CDR2 as YFSETQ.

A remark on this clonotype: A much larger clonotype is one base distant, so this may be a read error. The chain recombines TRBV6-1 with TRBJ1-2, with D maybe TRBD1 (5 bases). In germline, CDR1 is MNHNS, CDR2 SASEGT. The CDR3 consists of 15 residues. The CDR3 DNA is TGTGTCAGCAGTTACAGGAGAGACCGAAACTATGGCTACACCTTC. It encodes CVSSYRRDRNYGYTF.

This clonotype was observed at least ten times. The rearrangement joins TRBV7-2 to TRBJ1-6, with 7 bases lining up with TRBD1. Germline values: CDR1 SGHTA, CDR2 FQGNSA. The ends lost 3 bases at V and 9 bases at J; junction bases unmatched: 14. The CDR3 runs 17 residues. The CDR3 reads CASSFPTLDRVRSPLHF. In DNA form, the CDR3 reads TGTGCCAGCAGCTTCCCCACCCTTGACAGGGTACGTTCACCCCTCCACTTT.

There are many counts of this clonotype. The chain is built from TRBV7-6 and TRBJ1-5; no firm D call. The CDR3 has 13 amino acids. The V end lost 3 bases, the J end lost 4 bases, and 7 bases lay between the germline ends. Germline CDR1 and CDR2: SGHVS and FNYEAQ. In nucleotides, the CDR3 is TGTGCCAGCAGCTTGTCCGGGAATCAGCCCCAGCATTTT. It specifies CASSLSGNQPQHF.

Remarks on this clonotype: This may come from a read error, since a much larger clone is one base off. The chain combines TRBV12-3 or TRBV12-4 with TRBJ2-1, with D maybe TRBD2 (7 bases). Trimming left V 7 bases short and J 8 bases short, with 21 bases between. This CDR3 has 15 residues. The CDR3 loop is CASTVTGGAEYEQFF. CDR3 DNA sequence: TGTGCCAGCACCGTTACGGGGGGCGCGGAATATGAGCAGTTCTTC.

At least ten counts were recorded for this clonotype. This chain links TRBV14 with TRBJ2-1; D is unclear. CDR3 length: 12 residues. Deletions cut 3 bases from V and 6 bases from J, with 6 bases between. Germline V CDR1 and CDR2: SGHDN, FVKESK. CDR3 sequence reads: CASSQTLNEQFF. CDR3 nucleotide sequence: TGTGCCAGCAGCCAGACCCTCAATGAGCAGTTCTTC.

This clonotype showed up many times. In DNA, the CDR3 is TGTGCCAGCTCACCACCCGGGACAGGGGCCATTCAGTACTTC. This translates into CASSPPGTGAIQYF. The V gene is TRBV18, the J gene TRBJ2-4, with 10 positions matching TRBD1. CDR1 KGHSH and CDR2 LQKENI come from the germline V gene. V was clipped by 0 bases and J by 9 bases; unmatched bases: 2. The CDR3 is made up of 14 amino acids.